The sequence of this T cell receptor beta chain was determined in a study of blood T cells in healthy people across ages (dated by TCRdb to about 2015). For the study in its entirety: In model experiments, template switching captured about one uniquely barcoded TCR beta cDNA molecule for every two T cells. Using the same blood draw, the study looked at two additional independent replicas of 1 million unique cDNA reads for two donors, one aged 18 to 29 and the other aged 80 or older. Using deep sequencing normalized with unique cDNA molecular identifiers, the study measured how TCR beta repertoire diversity changes with age. The donors were divided into four age groups: young (average about 16 years), middle-aged (about 40), aged (about 60) and long-lived (roughly 86). To avoid experimental bias, donors of different ages were distributed randomly across sequencing lanes.

This clonotype is a singleton in its sample. Its target antigen remains unknown. There are no base qualities to consult, and no much larger clone falls within one base. Donors were 40 or so systemically healthy Caucasian individuals from Russia aged 6 to 90 years. Ten milliliters of peripheral blood were drawn from each donor into EDTA-treated Vacutainer tubes. Ficoll-Paque density-gradient centrifugation was used to isolate PBMCs, with at least 6.5 million per sample. Total RNA, at least 6 micrograms per sample, was extracted from PBMCs with Trizol reagent. The percentages of naive CD45RAhigh/CD27high T cells were determined by flow cytometry on a PBMC aliquot from every donor. The paper's findings and limits, for the study overall: The percentage of naive T cells measured by flow cytometry correlated strongly with observed TCR beta diversity. Because donor CMV infection status was unknown, age-related changes in expanded clonotypes were potentially confounded. Bulk unsorted PBMC profiling prevented conclusive comparison of naive and antigen-experienced compartments. Total diversity estimates from one million sequenced T cells were considered lower bounds and underestimates. Compared with the aged group, the long-lived group had more naive CD4+ T cells, fewer expanded clones and increased TCR diversity, suggesting age selection. As age increased, observed TCR beta diversity per million T cells dropped in a roughly linear way, and a significant reduction was already evident by age 40.

From the germline V gene, CDR1 is MGHDK and CDR2 is SYGVNS. Trimming removed 1 base from V and 10 bases from J, leaving 11 bases between the germline ends. Reading from cysteine to phenylalanine, the CDR3 counts 13 amino acids. Of the read, only the CDR3 DNA is kept; its 39 bases are in frame from base 1. Receptor libraries were prepared by 5' RACE. This sample was sequenced with an Illumina HiSeq 2500. A second PCR of roughly 7 to 12 cycles was run with a J-beta primer mix and a sample-barcoded 5' primer. A unique molecular identifier was introduced onto each TCR beta cDNA molecule by a template-switch 5' adaptor carrying 12 random nucleotides. Each sample yielded at least 2.5 million CDR3-containing paired-end reads. The Mint cDNA synthesis kit, primed by a TRBC-specific oligonucleotide, was used to synthesize first-strand cDNA from all RNA. After uracil-DNA glycosylase treatment, a first 18-cycle PCR used universal primers M1SS and BC2_uni_R on all cDNA. From the authors' description of their analysis: Each sample was normalized by randomly selecting 1 million high-quality reads, each carrying a distinct molecular identifier. Reads sharing molecular identifiers were discarded rather than binned into consensus sequences. MiTCR, with a Q25 quality threshold and the strictest error-elimination algorithm, was used for CDR3 identification, clonotype clustering and error correction. A nonparametric unseen species model using Euler transformation provided a lower-bound estimate of total TCR beta diversity. TCRdb redid the processing of the public reads, applying fastp at Q25 and MiXCR, and retained in-frame beta chains. Each entry is one CDR3 protein sequence, shown with its most common DNA and genes. The V and J calls, along with clone size, are taken from TCRdb and not from the paper's own processing. This sample comprises 1.5 million to 2 million distinct CDR3 sequences, about 50% of them detected only once. The top ten clones comprise over 2% of the sample.

The TCR sequence derives from a woman in her forties in good health. Sequences were obtained from blood. The sequence joins TRBV25-1 to TRBJ2-1; the D gene is perhaps TRBD1 or TRBD2, as each covers 5 bases. The DNA reads TGTGCCAGCAGTGAATCGGGGCCTATGGAGCAGTTCTTC. The translation is CASSESGPMEQFF.